Sequencing of this T cell receptor (beta chain) was carried out in a study of T-cell reconstitution after alpha-beta-depleted transplantation in children. The CDR3 totals 15 residues. V was clipped by 4 bases and J by 3 bases, with 16 bases between them. Per germline, CDR1 MDHEN and CDR2 SYDVKM. In its sample, this clonotype was seen a few times. Library preparation (for TCRbeta) was performed with unique molecular identifiers. TCRdb passed the PCR reads through MiXCR, listing each CDR3 protein once. Found here are about 600,000 distinct CDR3 sequences, 8% to 11% of them singletons; the top ten hold 3.5% to 5%.

This chain joins TRBV28 and TRBJ2-7, with D perhaps matching TRBD2 (6 bases). Sequencing used PBMCs from the stem cell graft donor, obtained from the stem cell graft. The sequence was obtained from a human donor who donated a stem cell graft to a child with acute myeloid leukemia. DNA of the CDR3: TGTGCCAGCAGTTCGGGGGACGGTCGGATCTACGAGCAGTACTTC. Amino acids: CASSSGDGRIYEQYF. The full variable domain, with the rest looked up from reference TRBV28 and TRBJ2-7, is DVKVTQSSRYLVKRTGEKVFLECVQDMDHENMFWYRQDPGLGLRLIYFSYDVKMKEKGDIPEGYSVSREKKERFSLILESASTNQTSMYLCASSSGDGRIYEQYFGPGTRLTVT.